This TCR beta chain was sequenced for a study of shared clonotypes between healthy human individuals. Study results and caveats: Investigators expected sequencing depth to affect clonotype sharing among donors.

Replicate sorted-subset PCRs were loaded with approximately 190 ng DNA, about 30,000 T cell genomes. The assay was immunoSEQ multiplex PCR, and TCRdb's table has in-frame clones only and misses some. The sample shows over 700,000 clones, 72% of them seen only once. This CDR3 is built from 15 residues. Trimming cost V 6 bases and J 0 bases, with 12 bases left between them. Germline loops: CDR1 MNHEY, CDR2 SMNVEV (reference sequence). The healthy adult donors were HIV-negative and reported no recent acute infections or vaccinations. A split of CD4+ cells into CD45RA+ naive and CD45RA-negative memory subsets was performed. Turning to this clone: The antigen is not known.

The rearrangement joins TRBV27 to TRBJ1-3; maybe TRBD1 (5 bases). The sample was memory CD4+ T cells sorted from blood. Subset here: CD45RA-negative fraction. The clonotype originates from a woman under 40 in good health. The CDR3 DNA reads TGTGCCAGCAGCGCCCTGGGGCTCTCTGGAAACACCATATATTTT. Translated: CASSALGLSGNTIYF.